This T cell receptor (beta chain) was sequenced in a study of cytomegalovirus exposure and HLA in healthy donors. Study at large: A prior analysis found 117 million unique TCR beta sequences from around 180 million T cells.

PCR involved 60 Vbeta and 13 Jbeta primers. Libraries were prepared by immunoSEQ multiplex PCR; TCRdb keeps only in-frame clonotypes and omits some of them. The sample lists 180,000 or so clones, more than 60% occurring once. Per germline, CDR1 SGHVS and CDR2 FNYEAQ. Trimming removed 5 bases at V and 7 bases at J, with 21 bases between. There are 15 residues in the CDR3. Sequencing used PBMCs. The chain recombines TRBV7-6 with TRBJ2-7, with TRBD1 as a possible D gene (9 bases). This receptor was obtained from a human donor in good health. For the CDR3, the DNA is TGTGCCAGCAGCACGGGGGGGGGACAGGGCTTAGAGCAGTACTTC. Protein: CASSTGGGQGLEQYF.